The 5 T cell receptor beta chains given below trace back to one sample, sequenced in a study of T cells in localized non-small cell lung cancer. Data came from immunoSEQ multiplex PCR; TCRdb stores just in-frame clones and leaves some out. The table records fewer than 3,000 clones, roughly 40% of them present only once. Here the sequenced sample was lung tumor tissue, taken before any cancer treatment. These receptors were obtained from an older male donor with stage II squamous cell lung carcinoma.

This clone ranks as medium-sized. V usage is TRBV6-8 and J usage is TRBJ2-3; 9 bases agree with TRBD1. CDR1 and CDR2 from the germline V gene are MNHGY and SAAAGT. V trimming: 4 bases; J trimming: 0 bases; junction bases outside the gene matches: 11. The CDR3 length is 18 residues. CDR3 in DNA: TGTGCCAGCAGTTGGGACAGGGCCGGAGTGGGGAGCACAGATACGCAGTATTTT. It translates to CASSWDRAGVGSTDTQYF.

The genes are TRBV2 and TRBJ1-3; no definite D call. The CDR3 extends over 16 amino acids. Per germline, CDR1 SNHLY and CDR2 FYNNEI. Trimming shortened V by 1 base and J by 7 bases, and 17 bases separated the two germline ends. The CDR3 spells CASSEVAALLGNTIYF. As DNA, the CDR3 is TGTGCCAGCAGTGAAGTGGCAGCCCTCCTGGGGAACACCATATATTTT.

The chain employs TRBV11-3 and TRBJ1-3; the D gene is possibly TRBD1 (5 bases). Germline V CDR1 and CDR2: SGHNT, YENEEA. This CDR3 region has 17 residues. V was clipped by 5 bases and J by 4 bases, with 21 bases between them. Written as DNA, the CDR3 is TGTGCCAGCAGCCTCAGGGTTAAGAGACTTGGGGGAAACACCATATATTTT. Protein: CASSLRVKRLGGNTIYF.

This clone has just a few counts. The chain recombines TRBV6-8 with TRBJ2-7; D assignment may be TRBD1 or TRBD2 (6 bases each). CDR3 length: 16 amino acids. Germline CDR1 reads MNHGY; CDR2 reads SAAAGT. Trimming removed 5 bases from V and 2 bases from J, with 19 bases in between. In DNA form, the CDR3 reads TGTGCCAGCAGTCCCCTAAAGGGGGGAAAAACCTACGAGCAGTACTTC. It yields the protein CASSPLKGGKTYEQYF.

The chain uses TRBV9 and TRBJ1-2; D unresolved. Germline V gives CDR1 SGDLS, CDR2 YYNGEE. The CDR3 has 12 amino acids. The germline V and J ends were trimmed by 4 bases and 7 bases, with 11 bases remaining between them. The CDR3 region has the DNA TGTGCCAGCAGCCCTATGGGTTTTGGCTACACCTTC. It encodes CASSPMGFGYTF.